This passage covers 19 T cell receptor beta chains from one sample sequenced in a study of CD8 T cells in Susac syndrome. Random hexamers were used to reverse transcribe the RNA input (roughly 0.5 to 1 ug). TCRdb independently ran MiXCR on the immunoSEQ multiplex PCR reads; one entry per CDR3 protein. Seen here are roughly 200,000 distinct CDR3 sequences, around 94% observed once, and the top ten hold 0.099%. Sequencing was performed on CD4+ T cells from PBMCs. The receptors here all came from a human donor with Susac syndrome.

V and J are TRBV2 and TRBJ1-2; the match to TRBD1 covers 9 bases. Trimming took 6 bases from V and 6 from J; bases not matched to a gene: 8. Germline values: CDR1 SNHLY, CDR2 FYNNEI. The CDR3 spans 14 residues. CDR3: CASRRQGVRDGYTF. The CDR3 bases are TGTGCCAGCAGGAGACAGGGGGTCAGAGATGGCTACACCTTC.

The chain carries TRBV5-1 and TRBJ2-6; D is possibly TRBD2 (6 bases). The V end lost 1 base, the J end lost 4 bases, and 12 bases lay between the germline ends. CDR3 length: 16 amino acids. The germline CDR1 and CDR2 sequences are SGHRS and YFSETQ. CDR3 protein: CASSLSGDAGANVLTF. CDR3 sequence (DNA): TGCGCCAGCAGCTTGTCGGGGGACGCCGGGGCCAACGTCCTGACTTTC.

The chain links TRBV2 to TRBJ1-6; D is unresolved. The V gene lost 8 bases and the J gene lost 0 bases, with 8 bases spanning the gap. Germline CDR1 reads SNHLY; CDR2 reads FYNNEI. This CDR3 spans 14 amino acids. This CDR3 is CASLDSSYNSPLHF. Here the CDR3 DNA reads TGTGCCAGCCTTGATAGCTCCTATAATTCACCCCTCCACTTT.

The chain's CDR3 is CASSSGVGGEQFF. CDR3 in DNA: TGTGCCAGCAGCTCAGGGGTAGGAGGTGAGCAGTTCTTC. The V gene is TRBV9, the J gene TRBJ2-1; a weak D match, TRBD1 (6 bases). Per the germline V gene, CDR1 is SGDLS and CDR2 is YYNGEE. The CDR3 has 13 residues. V was clipped by 4 bases and J by 9 bases, with 14 bases between them. The full variable domain, in which reference TRBV9 and TRBJ2-1 provide the parts outside the CDR3, is DSGVTQTPKHLITATGQRVTLRCSPRSGDLSVYWYQQSLDQGLQFLIQYYNGEERAKGNILERFSAQQFPDLHSELNLSSLELGDSALYFCASSSGVGGEQFFGPGTRLTVL.

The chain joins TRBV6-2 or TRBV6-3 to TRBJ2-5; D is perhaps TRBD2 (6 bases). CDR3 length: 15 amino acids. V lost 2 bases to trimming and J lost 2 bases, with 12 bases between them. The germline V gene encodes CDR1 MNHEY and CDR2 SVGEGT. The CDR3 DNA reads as TGTGCCAGCAGTTACGTAGGAGGGGCGCAAGAGACCCAGTACTTC. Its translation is CASSYVGGAQETQYF.

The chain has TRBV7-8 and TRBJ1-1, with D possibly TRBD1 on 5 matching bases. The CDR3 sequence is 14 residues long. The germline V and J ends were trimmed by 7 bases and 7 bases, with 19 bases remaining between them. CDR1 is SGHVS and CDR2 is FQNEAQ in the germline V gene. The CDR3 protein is CASNSVTGRIEAFF. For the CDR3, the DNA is TGTGCCAGCAACTCCGTTACGGGACGGATTGAAGCTTTCTTT.

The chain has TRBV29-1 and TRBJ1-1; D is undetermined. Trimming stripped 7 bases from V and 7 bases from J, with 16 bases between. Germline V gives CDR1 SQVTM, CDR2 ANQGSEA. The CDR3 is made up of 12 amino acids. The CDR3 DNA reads TGCAGCGCCGCGGGGTTTAGGGTTGAAGCTTTCTTT. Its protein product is CSAAGFRVEAFF.

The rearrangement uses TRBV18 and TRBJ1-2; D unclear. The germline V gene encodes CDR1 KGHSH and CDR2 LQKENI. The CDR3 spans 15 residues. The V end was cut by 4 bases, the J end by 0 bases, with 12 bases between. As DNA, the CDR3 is TGTGCCAGCTCACAGTCCAGCCCAGCTAACTATGGCTACACCTTC. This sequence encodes CASSQSSPANYGYTF. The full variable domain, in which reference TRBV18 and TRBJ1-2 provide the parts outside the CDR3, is NAGVMQNPRHLVRRRGQEARLRCSPMKGHSHVYWYRQLPEEGLKFMVYLQKENIIDESGMPKERFSAEFPKEGPSILRIQQVVRGDSAAYFCASSQSSPANYGYTFGSGTRLTVV.

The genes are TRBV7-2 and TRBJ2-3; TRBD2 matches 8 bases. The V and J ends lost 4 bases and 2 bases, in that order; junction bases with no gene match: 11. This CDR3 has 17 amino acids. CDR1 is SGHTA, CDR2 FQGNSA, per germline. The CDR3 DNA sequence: TGTGCCAGCAGCTACGCTAGCGGGCTATCTCCCACAGATACGCAGTATTTT. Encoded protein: CASSYASGLSPTDTQYF.

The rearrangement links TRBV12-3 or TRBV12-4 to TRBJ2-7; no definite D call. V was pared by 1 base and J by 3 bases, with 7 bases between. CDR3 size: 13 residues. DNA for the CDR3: TGTGCCAGCAGTTTAGACCCGGGCTACGAGCAGTACTTC. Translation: CASSLDPGYEQYF.

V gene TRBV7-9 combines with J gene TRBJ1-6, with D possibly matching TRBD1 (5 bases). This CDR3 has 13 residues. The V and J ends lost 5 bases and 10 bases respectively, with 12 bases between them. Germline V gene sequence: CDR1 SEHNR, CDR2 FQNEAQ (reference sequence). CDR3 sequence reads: CASSSPGSSPLHF. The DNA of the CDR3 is TGTGCCAGCAGCAGTCCAGGGAGCTCACCCCTCCACTTT.

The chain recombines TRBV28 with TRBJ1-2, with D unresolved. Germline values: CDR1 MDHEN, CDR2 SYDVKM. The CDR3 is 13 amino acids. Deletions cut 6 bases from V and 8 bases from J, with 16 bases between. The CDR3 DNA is TGTGCCAGCAGGAAACAGTCCCTGGGGGGCTACACCTTC. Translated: CASRKQSLGGYTF.

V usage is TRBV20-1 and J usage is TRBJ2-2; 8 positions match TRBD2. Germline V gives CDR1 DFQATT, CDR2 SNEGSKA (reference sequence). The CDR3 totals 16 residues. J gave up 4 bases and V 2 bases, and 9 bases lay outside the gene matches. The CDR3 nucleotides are TGCAGTGCTAGACTCGGGGGGGCCTATGTCACCGGGGAGCTGTTTTTT. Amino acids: CSARLGGAYVTGELFF.

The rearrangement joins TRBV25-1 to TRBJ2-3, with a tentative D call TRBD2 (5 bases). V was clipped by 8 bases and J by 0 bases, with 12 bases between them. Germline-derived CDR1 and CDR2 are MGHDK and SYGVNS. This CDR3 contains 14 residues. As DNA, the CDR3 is TGTGCCAGCTCTGGGCGGGTGAGCACAGATACGCAGTATTTT. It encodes CASSGRVSTDTQYF. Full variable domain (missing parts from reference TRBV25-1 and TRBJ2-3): EADIYQTPRYLVIGTGKKITLECSQTMGHDKMYWYQQDPGMELHLIHYSYGVNSTEKGDLSSESTVSRIRTEHFPLTLESARPSHTSQYLCASSGRVSTDTQYFGPGTRLTVL.

CDR3 DNA sequence: TGCAGCGTGACGGACAGGGAGGATGAAAAACTGTTTTTT. Translation: CSVTDREDEKLFF. The chain combines TRBV29-1 with TRBJ1-4, with 8 positions matching TRBD1. CDR3 length: 13 amino acids. The V segment lost 6 bases and the J segment 6 bases; nucleotides outside the gene matches: 6. Germline assignment: CDR1 SQVTM and CDR2 ANQGSEA.

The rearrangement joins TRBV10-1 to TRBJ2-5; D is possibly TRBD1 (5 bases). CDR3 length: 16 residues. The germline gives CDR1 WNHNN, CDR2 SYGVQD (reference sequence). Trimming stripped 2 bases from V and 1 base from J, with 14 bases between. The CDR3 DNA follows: TGCGCCAGCAGTGAGAGAGGAGACAGCCTCCAAGAGACCCAGTACTTC. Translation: CASSERGDSLQETQYF.

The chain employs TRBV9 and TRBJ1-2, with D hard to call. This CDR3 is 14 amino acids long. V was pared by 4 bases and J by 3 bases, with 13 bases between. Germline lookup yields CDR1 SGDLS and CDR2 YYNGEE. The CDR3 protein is CASSLPPHDYGYTF. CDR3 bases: TGTGCCAGCAGCCTTCCCCCCCATGACTATGGCTACACCTTC.

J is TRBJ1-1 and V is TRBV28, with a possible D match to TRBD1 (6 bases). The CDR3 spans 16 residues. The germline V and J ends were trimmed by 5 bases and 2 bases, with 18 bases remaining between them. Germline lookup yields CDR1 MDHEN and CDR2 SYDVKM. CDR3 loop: CASSTPDRTINTEAFF. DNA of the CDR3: TGTGCCAGCAGTACACCGGACAGAACTATCAACACTGAAGCTTTCTTT.

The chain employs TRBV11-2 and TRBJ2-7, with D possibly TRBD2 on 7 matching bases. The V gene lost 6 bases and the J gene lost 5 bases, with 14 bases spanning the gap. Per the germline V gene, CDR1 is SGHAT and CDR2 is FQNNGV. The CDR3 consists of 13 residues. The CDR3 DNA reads TGTGCCAGCAGTTTTTGGGGGGGCCACGAGCAGTACTTC. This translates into CASSFWGGHEQYF.